Listed below are T cell receptor beta chains from one sample, sequenced in a study of blood T cell repertoires in COVID-19. Sequenced by immunoSEQ multiplex PCR; TCRdb stores in-frame clones only, minus some. This table has more than 60,000 clones, approximately 74% appearing once. The material sequenced was peripheral blood. All receptors come from a human donor with acute or convalescent COVID-19. The donor label of this sample is uncertain. CDR3s include the opening cysteine and the closing phenylalanine or tryptophan. Each record gives: CDR3 protein, J gene, V gene.

cdr3_aa: CASFSGYQPQHF
j_call: TRBJ1-5
v_call: TRBV19

cdr3_aa: CASSLAGTGRYGYTF
j_call: TRBJ1-2
v_call: TRBV7-9

cdr3_aa: CASSLNTGGSPLHF
j_call: TRBJ1-6
v_call: TRBV3-1/TRBV3-2

cdr3_aa: CASSILPDSGYTF
j_call: TRBJ1-2
v_call: TRBV5-4

cdr3_aa: CAWNFGGVSYEQYF
j_call: TRBJ2-7
v_call: TRBV30

cdr3_aa: CASSGMEGRETQYF
j_call: TRBJ2-5
v_call: TRBV19

cdr3_aa: CASSRDRVGTEAFF
j_call: TRBJ1-1
v_call: TRBV7-2

cdr3_aa: CASSSTSGRTYNEQFF
j_call: TRBJ2-1
v_call: TRBV5-4

cdr3_aa: CASSLGPRGSPNEQFF
j_call: TRBJ2-1
v_call: TRBV7-2

cdr3_aa: CASSSGLAGARNEQYF
j_call: TRBJ2-7
v_call: TRBV7-2

cdr3_aa: CAIRPTSGGRFTDTQYF
j_call: TRBJ2-3
v_call: TRBV10-3

cdr3_aa: CAGGYGYTF
j_call: TRBJ1-2
v_call: TRBV4-3

cdr3_aa: CASSAPGGGAYNSPLHF
j_call: TRBJ1-6
v_call: TRBV3-1/TRBV3-2

cdr3_aa: CASSLDPANYGYTF
j_call: TRBJ1-2
v_call: TRBV5-4

cdr3_aa: CAWSVLGYGEQFF
j_call: TRBJ2-1
v_call: TRBV30

cdr3_aa: CASSLSTGGAYEQYF
j_call: TRBJ2-7
v_call: TRBV27

cdr3_aa: CARLFLELRDSDTRITDTQYF
j_call: TRBJ2-3
v_call: TRBV21-1

cdr3_aa: CASSIGEVQPQHF
j_call: TRBJ1-5
v_call: TRBV19

cdr3_aa: CASIPSRSADTQYF
j_call: TRBJ2-3
v_call: TRBV28

cdr3_aa: CASSLMGHLNTEAFF
j_call: TRBJ1-1
v_call: TRBV7-3

cdr3_aa: CASSGSGASSYNSPLHF
j_call: TRBJ1-6
v_call: TRBV9

cdr3_aa: CASSLTPKGNEQFF
j_call: TRBJ2-1
v_call: TRBV7-3

cdr3_aa: CASTRELMNTEAFF
j_call: TRBJ1-1
v_call: TRBV6-5

cdr3_aa: CASSTTGGNTEAFF
j_call: TRBJ1-1
v_call: TRBV19

cdr3_aa: CASSTGTATYGYTF
j_call: TRBJ1-2
v_call: TRBV6-5

cdr3_aa: CASSYHPQGAGGYTF
j_call: TRBJ1-2
v_call: TRBV7-2

cdr3_aa: CASTPEGTGELFF
j_call: TRBJ2-2
v_call: TRBV6-5

cdr3_aa: CASSPPDTETQYF
j_call: TRBJ2-5
v_call: TRBV18

cdr3_aa: CASSEPRGGTNEKLFF
j_call: TRBJ1-4
v_call: TRBV10-1

cdr3_aa: CASSSVLGLANYGYTF
j_call: TRBJ1-2
v_call: TRBV6-6

cdr3_aa: CASSVGGTGGVRQFF
j_call: TRBJ2-1
v_call: TRBV9

cdr3_aa: CASSIQGAMTEAFF
j_call: TRBJ1-1
v_call: TRBV19

cdr3_aa: CASSFRDRPNYGYTF
j_call: TRBJ1-2
v_call: TRBV27

cdr3_aa: CAISKDTMNTEAFF
j_call: TRBJ1-1
v_call: TRBV10-3

cdr3_aa: CASTPRPGTSGRLDEQFF
j_call: TRBJ2-1
v_call: TRBV5-8

cdr3_aa: CAARQISNYGYTF
j_call: TRBJ1-2
v_call: TRBV30

cdr3_aa: CATSRTGGYEKLFF
j_call: TRBJ1-4
v_call: TRBV15

cdr3_aa: CASSRTSGAPSTDTQYF
j_call: TRBJ2-3
v_call: TRBV5-1

cdr3_aa: CASSERGDQPQHF
j_call: TRBJ1-5
v_call: TRBV19

cdr3_aa: CATRGERGASNQPQHF
j_call: TRBJ1-5
v_call: TRBV19